This T cell receptor (beta chain) comes out of a study of blood T cell repertoires in COVID-19. Study information: Acute-phase and convalescent COVID-19 samples originated in the United States, Italy and Spain. The analysed material was cDNA or gDNA that came from T cells, B-cell-depleted T cells, or PBMCs.

The authors' processing: Quantification of nucleated cells was approximated via reference gene primer amplification. TCRdb keeps only in-frame clones here, not all; method: immunoSEQ multiplex PCR. D and trimming were read from the DNA, whereas the V and J calls and clone size are those reported in that table. The data contain about 220,000 clones, about 80% of them singletons. CDR1 and CDR2 from the germline V gene are MNHNS and SASEGT. The CDR3 is 15 residues long. The J segment lost 4 bases and the V segment lost 1 base, leaving 5 bases of the junction unmatched. V and J are TRBV6-1 and TRBJ2-5; 8 positions agree with TRBD2. What was sequenced was peripheral blood. This TCR was sampled from a woman aged 55-75 years with acute or convalescent COVID-19. The chain's CDR3 is CASSEGNSGVETQYF. The CDR3 bases are TGTGCCAGCAGTGAAGGAAATAGCGGGGTAGAGACCCAGTACTTC.